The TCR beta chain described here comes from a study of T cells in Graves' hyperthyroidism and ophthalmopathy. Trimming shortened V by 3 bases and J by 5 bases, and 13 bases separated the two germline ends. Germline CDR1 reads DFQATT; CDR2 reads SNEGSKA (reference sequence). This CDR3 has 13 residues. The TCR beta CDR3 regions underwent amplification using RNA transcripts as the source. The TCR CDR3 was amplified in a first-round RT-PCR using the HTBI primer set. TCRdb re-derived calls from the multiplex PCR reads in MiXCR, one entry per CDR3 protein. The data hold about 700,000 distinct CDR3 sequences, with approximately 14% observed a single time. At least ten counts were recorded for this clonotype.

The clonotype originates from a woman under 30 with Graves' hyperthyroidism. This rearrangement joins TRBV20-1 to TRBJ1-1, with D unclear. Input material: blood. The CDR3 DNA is TGCAGTGCTAGTATGGGAAAAGGGACTGAAGCTTTCTTT. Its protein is CSASMGKGTEAFF.